This T cell receptor (beta chain) was captured in a study of T cell responses to AZD1222 COVID-19 vaccine. V shed 1 base and J shed 4 bases, with 13 bases lying between them. The CDR3 sequence is 15 residues long. The germline CDR1 and CDR2 sequences are SNHLY and FYNNEI. Some clones are missing from TCRdb's copy, which holds only in-frame ones; the method was immunoSEQ multiplex PCR. Of roughly 81,000 clones detected, about 87% appear once; the ten largest clones hold approximately 15%. The chain employs TRBV2 and TRBJ1-2; D unresolved. Sequences were derived from peripheral blood, sampled on day 0 of AZD1222 vaccination. This clonotype originated in an adult in good health. The CDR3 DNA reads as TGTGCCAGCAGTGAAGTACAGAGGAGATCCTATGGCTACACCTTC. This sequence encodes CASSEVQRRSYGYTF. Filled out from reference TRBV2 and TRBJ1-2, the complete variable domain reads EPEVTQTPSHQVTQMGQEVILRCVPISNHLYFYWYRQILGQKVEFLVSFYNNEISEKSEIFDDQFSVERPDGSNFTLKIRSTKLEDSAMYFCASSEVQRRSYGYTFGSGTRLTVV.